This T cell receptor (beta chain) was obtained from a study of cytomegalovirus exposure and HLA in healthy donors. Germline-derived CDR1 and CDR2 are SGHRS and YFSETQ. The CDR3 loop spans 17 amino acids. The V gene end was trimmed by 4 bases and the J gene end by 9 bases; junction bases not matched to a gene: 17. 13 Jbeta primers and 60 Vbeta primers were used for the PCR. The assay was immunoSEQ multiplex PCR, and TCRdb's table has in-frame clones only and misses some. This sample has about 130,000 clones, with around four fifths found just once. The receptor comes from a boy between 2 and 15 years old in good health and CMV-seronegative. The sequenced material came from PBMCs. V is TRBV5-1 and J is TRBJ2-1; TRBD2 matches 9 bases. CDR3: CASSPKLGLAGTGEQFF. The DNA for the CDR3 is TGCGCCAGCAGCCCCAAACTTGGGCTAGCGGGAACGGGTGAGCAGTTCTTC.